This entry lists 8 T cell receptor gamma chains sequenced from one sample in a study of gamma-delta T cells after stem cell transplantation. TCRdb reprocessed the RT-PCR reads using CATT. The table has approximately 620 gamma-chain clones, approximately 18% seen once. Material: gamma-delta T cells. These receptors originate from a human donor. It is not recorded whose cells these are; they may come from a transplant donor.

A note on this clone: A clone one base away is much larger, so this may be a read error. This sequence joins TRGV9 and TRGJP. The J gene, missing from TCRdb, was assigned here through DNA to germline matching. The CDR3 is 23 residues long. Per the germline V gene, CDR1 is GITISATS and CDR2 is ISYDGTV (reference sequence). Written as DNA, the CDR3 is TGTGCCTTGTGGGGGGTGATTCGTTTTCGGGCTACTCAACAAGAGTTGGGCAAAAAAATCAAGGTATTT. It codes for CALWGVIRFRATQQELGKKIKVF.

On this clone itself: This specimen includes other DNA sequences encoding the same CDR3. The chain combines TRGV9 with TRGJP. The J gene is absent in TCRdb and was assigned here via DNA matching to germline. Germline values: CDR1 GITISATS, CDR2 ISYDGTV (reference sequence). V was pared by 3 bases and J by 3 bases, with 2 bases of the junction left unmatched. This CDR3 comprises 16 residues. The CDR3 DNA sequence: TGTGCCTTGTGGGAGTCGCAAGAGTTGGGCAAAAAAATCAAGGTATTT. It yields the protein CALWESQELGKKIKVF.

This clone is large by share. The genes are TRGV4 and TRGJ1 or TRGJ2. The CDR3 extends over 12 amino acids. The ends lost 6 bases at V and 3 bases at J; junction bases unmatched: 5. Germline V CDR1 and CDR2: EGSTGY, YDSYTSSV. The CDR3 sequence is CATWIRYYKKLF. CDR3 in DNA: TGTGCCACCTGGATCCGTTATTATAAGAAACTCTTT.

Comment on this clone: An end of the junction does not agree with germline; a read error may underlie this. Distinct nucleotide sequences in the sample also encode this CDR3. V gene TRGV9 combines with J gene TRGJP. In the absence of a J gene in TCRdb, the DNA was matched to germline to assign it here. Germline V gene lookup returns CDR1 GITISATS and CDR2 ISYDGTV (reference sequence). The CDR3 is 18 amino acids. CDR3 bases: TGTGCCTTGTGGGGTATAACGATGCAAGAGTTAGGCAAAAAAATCAAGGTATTT. The encoded protein is CALWGITMQELGKKIKVF.

The V gene is TRGV4, but the J gene lacks a call. There are 9 residues in the CDR3. Germline V gene lookup returns CDR1 EGSTGY and CDR2 YDSYTSSV. The CDR3 sequence is CATWDGRLF. CDR3 bases: TGTGCCACCTGGGATGGAAGGCTCTTT.

To note about this clone: A junction boundary mismatches the germline segment, possibly from a read error. This rearrangement joins TRGV9 to TRGJP. In the absence of a J gene in TCRdb, the DNA was matched to germline to assign it here. Looked up from germline, CDR1 is GITISATS and CDR2 is ISYDGTV (reference sequence). The CDR3 contains 18 residues. The CDR3 is CALREVKVGELGKKVKVF. The CDR3 region has the DNA TGTGCCTTGCGGGAGGTGAAGGTGGGAGAGTTGGGCAAAAAAGTCAAGGTATTT.

With regard to this clone: One base separates it from a far larger clone, so it is likely a read error. Other nucleotide sequences from this sample produce the same CDR3. The rearrangement uses TRGV3 and TRGJP2. In the absence of a J gene in TCRdb, the DNA was matched to germline to assign it here. The germline gives CDR1 VTNTFY, CDR2 YDVSTARD (reference sequence). The CDR3 totals 14 residues. The CDR3 coding sequence is TGTGCCACCTGGGACAGGTGGAGTGATCGGATCAAGACGTTT. The encoded protein is CATWDRWSDRIKTF.

Judged by abundance, this clone is large. This chain joins TRGV8 and TRGJP2. TCRdb is silent on the J gene; assignment here came from matching the DNA to germline. Germline V CDR1 and CDR2: VENAVY, YDSYNSRV. The CDR3 sequence is 13 residues long. The ends lost 2 bases at V and 5 bases at J; junction bases unmatched: 2. CDR3 bases: TGTGCCACCTGGGATATCAGTGATTGGATCAAGACGTTT. It translates to CATWDISDWIKTF.